One and the same sample provided the 10 T cell receptor beta chains below, sequenced in a study of blood T cell repertoires in COVID-19. The protocol was immunoSEQ multiplex PCR, while the TCRdb copy is restricted to in-frame clones and leaves out a portion. The profile shows approximately 530,000 clones, 70% to 90% of them singletons. Specimen: peripheral blood. The origin of the receptors is a woman between 45 and 60 years old with COVID-19, enrolled during active disease.

The J gene is TRBJ2-1, the V gene TRBV12-3 or TRBV12-4, with D perhaps TRBD1 (6 bases). Trimming took off 5 bases at V and 9 bases at J, with 11 bases between the two ends. This CDR3 spans 12 amino acids. CDR3 amino acids: CASSDKGGEQFF. The CDR3 DNA reads TGTGCCAGCAGTGATAAAGGGGGTGAGCAGTTCTTC.

The CDR3 sequence is CASSAGRSGNTIYF. CDR3 in DNA: TGTGCCAGTAGTGCGGGGAGATCTGGAAACACCATATATTTT. The gene calls are TRBV19 and TRBJ1-3; D gene uncertain. Germline CDR1 is LNHDA and CDR2 is SQIVND (reference sequence). Between the trimmed V and J ends, which lost 5 bases and 1 base, there was a span of 9 bases. The CDR3 is 14 residues long.

The chain recombines TRBV7-2 with TRBJ2-7, with 8 positions matching TRBD2. Germline V gives CDR1 SGHTA, CDR2 FQGNSA. Germline trimming cut 0 bases from V and 2 bases from J; bases unmatched to any gene: 0. This CDR3 is built from 14 residues. DNA for the CDR3: TGTGCCAGCAGCTTAGCGGGACTAGCCTACGAGCAGTACTTC. Protein product: CASSLAGLAYEQYF.

The rearrangement joins TRBV2 to TRBJ2-1, with TRBD2 identical over 10 bases. Germline assignment: CDR1 SNHLY and CDR2 FYNNEI. The junction had 10 bases not matched to a gene; V was cut back by 7 bases and J by 1 base. This CDR3 is 17 amino acids long. For the CDR3, the DNA is TGTGCCAGCACTGACCGGCTAGCGGGGGCTTCCTACAATGAGCAGTTCTTC. This encodes CASTDRLAGASYNEQFF.

This clone was seen just once. This chain connects TRBV5-5 to TRBJ1-5; weak D call: TRBD1 (6 bases). Germline CDR1 is SGHKS and CDR2 is YYEKEE (reference sequence). The CDR3 loop spans 16 amino acids. The V end was cut by 4 bases, the J end by 4 bases, with 18 bases between. The CDR3 sequence is CASSTSGAVGNQPQHF. CDR3 in DNA: TGTGCCAGCAGCACCTCAGGGGCGGTGGGGAATCAGCCCCAGCATTTT.

Here the CDR3 DNA reads TGTGCCAGCAGTTTGAAGAGCCACACTGAAGCTTTCTTT. This encodes CASSLKSHTEAFF. The J gene is TRBJ1-1, the V gene TRBV12-3 or TRBV12-4; D is unresolved. V lost 3 bases and J 3 bases, leaving 8 bases between the germline ends. This CDR3 contains 13 residues.

The J gene is TRBJ1-2, the V gene TRBV28; tentatively, D is TRBD1 (6 bases). Germline V gene sequence: CDR1 MDHEN, CDR2 SYDVKM. This CDR3 region has 13 residues. Trimming cost V 5 bases and J 10 bases, with 17 bases left between them. The CDR3 nucleotides read TGTGCCAGCAGTCTACAAGCGAGGGGGACCTACACCTTC. This sequence encodes CASSLQARGTYTF.

The gene calls are TRBV6-5 and TRBJ1-1; 7 positions agree with TRBD1. The CDR3 spans 16 residues. Looked up from germline, CDR1 is MNHEY and CDR2 is SVGAGI. Trimming cost V 2 bases and J 2 bases; bases outside gene matches: 8. The CDR3 DNA reads as TGTGCCAGCAGTTACCCCGGGAAGGGGGCAAACACTGAAGCTTTCTTT. Amino acid sequence: CASSYPGKGANTEAFF.

The CDR3 loop is CASSKPGGHQPQHF. The CDR3 bases are TGTGCCAGCAGCAAGCCAGGGGGCCATCAGCCCCAGCATTTT. The chain joins TRBV5-8 to TRBJ1-5; 8 nucleotides agree with TRBD1. Germline CDR1 is SGHTS and CDR2 is YDEGEE. V dropped 4 bases and J dropped 5; count of bases not matched to a gene: 5. The CDR3 consists of 14 residues.

This chain joins TRBV7-9 and TRBJ1-4, with 8 bases that match TRBD1. With V trimmed by 4 bases and J by 6 bases, 4 bases remained unmatched. In germline, CDR1 is SEHNR, CDR2 FQNEAQ (reference sequence). The CDR3 runs to 14 residues. The CDR3 bases are TGTGCCAGCAGCTCAGACAGGGGCTATGAAAAACTGTTTTTT. It encodes CASSSDRGYEKLFF.